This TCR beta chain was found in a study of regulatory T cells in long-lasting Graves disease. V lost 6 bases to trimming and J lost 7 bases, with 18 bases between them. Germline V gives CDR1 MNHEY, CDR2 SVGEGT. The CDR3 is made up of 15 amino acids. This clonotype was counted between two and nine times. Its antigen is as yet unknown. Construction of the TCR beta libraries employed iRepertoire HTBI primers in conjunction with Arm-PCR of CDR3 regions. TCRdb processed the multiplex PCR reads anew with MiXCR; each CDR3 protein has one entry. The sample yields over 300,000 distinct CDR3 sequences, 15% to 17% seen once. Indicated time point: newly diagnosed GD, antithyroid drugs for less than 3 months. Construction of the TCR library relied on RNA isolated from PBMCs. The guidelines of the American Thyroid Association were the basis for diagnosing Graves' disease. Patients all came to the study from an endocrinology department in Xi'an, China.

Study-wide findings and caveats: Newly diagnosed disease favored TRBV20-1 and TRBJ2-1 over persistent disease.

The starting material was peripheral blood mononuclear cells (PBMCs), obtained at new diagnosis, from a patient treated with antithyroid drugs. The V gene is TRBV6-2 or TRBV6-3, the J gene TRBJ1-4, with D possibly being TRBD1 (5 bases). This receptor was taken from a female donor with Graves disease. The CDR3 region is CASSNQLGAAEKLFF. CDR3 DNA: TGTGCCAGCAGCAACCAACTCGGGGCGGCTGAAAAACTGTTTTTT.